This T cell receptor (beta chain) came from a study of T-cell reconstitution after alpha-beta-depleted transplantation in children. This clonotype was recorded a few times. Construction of the TCRbeta library involved unique molecular identifiers. One entry per CDR3 protein results from TCRdb running MiXCR on the PCR reads. In the table there are a few hundred thousand distinct CDR3 sequences, roughly 30% of which are singletons. The source material was PBMCs, sampled before TCRalphabeta/CD19-depleted stem cell transplant. The receptor comes from a boy less than two years old with Wiskott-Aldrich syndrome, due to receive a stem cell transplant.

DNA of the CDR3: TGTGCCAGTACGAGGGGGAATCAGCCCCAGCATTTT. Protein product: CASTRGNQPQHF. The J gene is TRBJ1-5, the V gene TRBV19, with D tentatively TRBD1 (6 bases). Trimming took 7 bases from V and 4 from J, leaving 8 bases between them. In germline, CDR1 is LNHDA, CDR2 SQIVND (reference sequence). The length of the CDR3 is 12 residues. Looking up the rest from reference TRBV19 and TRBJ1-5 gives the full variable domain: DGGITQSPKYLFRKEGQNVTLSCEQNLNHDAMYWYRQDPGQGLRLIYYSQIVNDFQKGDIAEGYSVSREKKESFPLTVTSAQKNPTAFYLCASTRGNQPQHFGDGTRLSIL.